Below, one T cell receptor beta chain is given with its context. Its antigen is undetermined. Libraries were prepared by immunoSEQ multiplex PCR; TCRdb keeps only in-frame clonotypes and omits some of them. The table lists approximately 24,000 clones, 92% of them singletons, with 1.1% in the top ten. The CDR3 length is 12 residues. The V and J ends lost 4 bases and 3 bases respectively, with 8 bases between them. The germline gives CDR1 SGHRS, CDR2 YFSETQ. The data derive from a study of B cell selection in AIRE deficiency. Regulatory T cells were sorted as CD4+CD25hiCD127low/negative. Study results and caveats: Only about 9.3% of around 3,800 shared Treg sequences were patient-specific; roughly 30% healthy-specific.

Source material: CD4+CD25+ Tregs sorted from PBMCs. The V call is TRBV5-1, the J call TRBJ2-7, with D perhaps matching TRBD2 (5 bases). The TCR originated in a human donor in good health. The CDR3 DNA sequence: TGCGCCAGCAGCGAGGGAAACTACGAGCAGTACTTC. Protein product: CASSEGNYEQYF.